This T cell receptor beta chain derives from a study of T cells in Graves' hyperthyroidism and ophthalmopathy. The V gene lost 7 bases and the J gene lost 4 bases, with 16 bases spanning the gap. The CDR3 is 14 residues long. In germline, CDR1 is LNHDA, CDR2 SQIVND (reference sequence). Amplified TCR beta CDR3 regions derived from RNA transcripts. The study used the HTBI primer set for a first-round RT-PCR of the TCR CDR3. TCRdb re-called the multiplex PCR reads with MiXCR, one entry per CDR3 protein. This sample has a few hundred thousand distinct CDR3 sequences, with around 16% found just once. The genes are TRBV19 and TRBJ2-5, with D possibly matching TRBD1 (7 bases). The receptor was derived from a woman in her 30s with Graves' ophthalmopathy. Sequencing was carried out using blood. This chain's CDR3 is CASTTNRGGETQYF. DNA of the CDR3: TGTGCCAGTACTACGAACAGGGGAGGAGAGACCCAGTACTTC.